This T cell receptor (beta chain) stems from a study of T cell responses to AZD1222 COVID-19 vaccine. Second doses at about 4 or about 12 weeks were pooled. Germline lookup yields CDR1 SGHAT and CDR2 FQNNGV. V shed 5 bases, J shed 2 bases, and the junction held 3 bases outside the gene matches. The CDR3 contains 14 residues. Assay used: immunoSEQ multiplex PCR; TCRdb lists only in-frame clones, some missing. Of approximately 52,000 clones in the sample, over 80% were seen once. The J gene is TRBJ1-5, the V gene TRBV11-2, with TRBD1 identical over 7 bases. The sequence was collected from an adult who received the AZD1222 COVID-19 vaccine. Sequences were derived from peripheral blood, sampled 28 days after the second AZD1222 dose. CDR3 nucleotide sequence: TGTGCCAGCAGCCCCGACAGGGGCAATCAGCCCCAGCATTTT. As protein: CASSPDRGNQPQHF. The complete variable domain, with remaining parts taken from reference TRBV11-2 and TRBJ1-5, reads EAGVAQSPRYKIIEKRQSVAFWCNPISGHATLYWYQQILGQGPKLLIQFQNNGVVDDSQLPKDRFSAERLKGVDSTLKIQPAKLEDSAVYLCASSPDRGNQPQHFGDGTRLSIL.